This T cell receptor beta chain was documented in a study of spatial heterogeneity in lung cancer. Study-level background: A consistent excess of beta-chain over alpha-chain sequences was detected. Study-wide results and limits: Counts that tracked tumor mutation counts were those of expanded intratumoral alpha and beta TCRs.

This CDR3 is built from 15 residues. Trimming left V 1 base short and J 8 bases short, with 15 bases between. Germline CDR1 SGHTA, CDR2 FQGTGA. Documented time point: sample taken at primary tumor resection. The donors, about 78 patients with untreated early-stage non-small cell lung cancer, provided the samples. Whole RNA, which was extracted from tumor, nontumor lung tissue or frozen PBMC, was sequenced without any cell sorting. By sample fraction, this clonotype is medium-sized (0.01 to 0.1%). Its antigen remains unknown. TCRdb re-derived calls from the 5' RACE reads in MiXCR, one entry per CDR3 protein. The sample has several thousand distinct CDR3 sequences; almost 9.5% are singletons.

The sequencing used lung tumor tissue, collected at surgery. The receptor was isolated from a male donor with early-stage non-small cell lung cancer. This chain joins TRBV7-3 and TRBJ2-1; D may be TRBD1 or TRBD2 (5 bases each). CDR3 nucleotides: TGTGCCAGCAGCTTAAGCCCTTCGGGGCGGGATGAGCAGTTCTTC. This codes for CASSLSPSGRDEQFF.